This T cell receptor (beta chain) was retrieved from a study of blood T cell repertoires in COVID-19 (dated by TCRdb to 2020 to 2021). The study in broad terms: Collaborator samples came from the United States, Italy and Spain and covered acute and convalescent phases of COVID-19. The prospective study material was composed of cDNA or gDNA derived from T cells, B-cell-depleted T cells, or PBMCs. HLA class I and class II types, where available, came from metadata supplied by the sample provider rather than from assay-based typing. Samples came from the ongoing ImmuneRACE study (first 160 participants) plus 1,254 subjects from 6 global collaborators. A freely available public database, intended as a resource for researchers studying the immune response to SARS-CoV-2, is where the repertoires were released. Sample metadata almost always included a de-identified subject ID, COVID-19 status, age in years and sex. Subjects who had been exposed to COVID-19, were actively infected with it, or had recovered from it provided the deeply sampled blood TCRbeta repertoires that made up the dataset.

The collaborating institutions used their own protocols to collect whole blood in K2EDTA tubes. For TCRbeta analysis, collaborators shipped samples as frozen whole blood, isolated PBMCs, or DNA extracted from either of those sample types. The CDR3 has 15 amino acids, counting the end cysteine and phenylalanine. The sequence is cut down to CDR3 DNA, 45 bases in frame from base 1. The germline V gene gives CDR1 as SGHTA and CDR2 as FQGTGA. Trimmed from V: 5 bases; trimmed from J: 6 bases; junction bases lacking a gene match: 12. To note about this clone: Its antigen is unknown. No much larger clonotype is one base removed from it; base qualities were not supplied.

Study-wide findings and limitations: How much clinical and demographic metadata was included differed by source and by participant, and the metadata was provided uncurated.

TCRbeta CDR3 regions were amplified from genomic DNA using the immunoSEQ Assay, a bias-controlled multiplex PCR. In the authors' own workflow: The number of nucleated cells in each sample was estimated by amplification of reference gene primers within the assay. To quantify the absolute abundance of each unique TCRbeta CDR3 rearrangement, sequence reads were collapsed and filtered. For each sample, productive Simpson clonality was calculated as the square root of Simpson's diversity index over productive rearrangements. The table was pulled from immuneACCESS by TCRdb, which kept in-frame rearrangements only. Such tables lose some clones; where checked, under half of the loss comes from unresolved V genes, and the rest has no known cause. That table is the source of V, J and clone size, and D and trimming were worked out from the DNA. The sample yields approximately 160,000 clones; over 70% were counted once. Together, the top ten hold roughly 9.1% of the sample.

The sequence came from an elderly woman with active or convalescent COVID-19. In this chain, TRBV7-3 is recombined with TRBJ1-2; 7 nucleotides in the junction match TRBD1. The material sequenced was peripheral blood. The DNA sequence follows: TGTGCCAGCAGCCCTGAGAGGGGGCCGGGGGATGGCTACACCTTC. This yields the protein CASSPERGPGDGYTF.